One and the same sample provided the 15 T cell receptor beta chains below, sequenced in a study of pediatric ulcerative colitis. Measured with immunoSEQ multiplex PCR; TCRdb has only the in-frame clones, and not every one. The sample shows about 36,000 clones, 55% to 85% of them seen only once. One to two pinch biopsies were taken from the rectum during colonoscopy. The sequencing sample was made of gut tissue. These receptor sequences come from a boy between 5 and 17 years old with moderate ulcerative colitis.

The chain recombines TRBV2 with TRBJ1-2, with a weak D call TRBD1 (6 bases). The CDR3 extends over 16 amino acids. CDR1 is SNHLY and CDR2 is FYNNEI in the germline V gene. Trimming stripped 6 bases from V and 4 bases from J, with 21 bases between. The CDR3 loop is CASRESGRGGGYGYTF. CDR3 nucleotides: TGTGCCAGCAGGGAATCGGGCAGGGGAGGGGGCTATGGCTACACCTTC.

The genes are TRBV7-9 and TRBJ2-7; D is unclear. The CDR3 runs 14 residues. Looked up from germline, CDR1 is SEHNR and CDR2 is FQNEAQ (reference sequence). V lost 4 bases, J lost 4 bases, and 14 bases lay in between. CDR3: CASSSTGRPYEQYF. The CDR3 DNA sequence: TGTGCCAGCAGCTCCACCGGACGCCCGTACGAGCAGTACTTC.

The chain links TRBV7-6 to TRBJ2-1, with TRBD2 matching over 9 bases. The trim removed 5 bases at V and 3 bases at J, leaving 8 bases unmatched. The CDR3 consists of 16 residues. Looked up from germline, CDR1 is SGHVS and CDR2 is FNYEAQ. CDR3 sequence: CASSPLSGGYYNEQFF. For the CDR3, the DNA is TGTGCCAGCAGCCCCCTTAGCGGGGGTTACTACAATGAGCAGTTCTTC.

CDR3: CASGSGTTKNIQYF. DNA for the CDR3: TGTGCCAGCGGCTCCGGGACTACAAAAAACATTCAGTACTTC. The chain links TRBV6-6 to TRBJ2-4; 7 nucleotides align to TRBD2. Trimming removed 8 bases from V and 4 bases from J; junction bases left unmatched: 8. From germline, CDR1 is MNHNY and CDR2 SVGAGI (reference sequence). This CDR3 spans 14 amino acids.

The J gene is TRBJ1-3, the V gene TRBV19; weak D call: TRBD1 (5 bases). Trimming stripped 10 bases from V and 8 bases from J, with 18 bases between. The CDR3 consists of 13 residues. Germline V gene sequence: CDR1 LNHDA, CDR2 SQIVND (reference sequence). CDR3 in amino acids: CATSTGAFDTIYF. DNA for the CDR3: TGTGCCACCTCAACCGGGGCCTTCGACACCATATATTTT.

The V call is TRBV19, the J call TRBJ1-1; 9 bases agree with TRBD1. The CDR3 loop spans 17 amino acids. The V gene's germline CDR1 is LNHDA and CDR2 SQIVND (reference sequence). J gave up 6 bases and V 1 base, and 12 bases lay outside the gene matches. CDR3 loop: CASSIVRGDRDLPEAFF. CDR3 bases: TGTGCCAGTAGTATAGTCAGGGGGGACAGGGACCTACCTGAAGCTTTCTTT.

This clone was seen only once. The CDR3 sequence is CASRRGQYEQYF. The CDR3 DNA sequence: TGTGCCAGCCGTCGCGGGCAATACGAGCAGTACTTC. This chain links TRBV5-8 with TRBJ2-7; possible D gene TRBD2, 5 bases. V lost 7 bases, J lost 4 bases, and 12 bases lay in between. Germline loops: CDR1 SGHTS, CDR2 YDEGEE. CDR3 length equals 12 residues.

Remarks on this clone: This sample also contains other DNA sequences that code for the same CDR3. The chain carries TRBV7-6 and TRBJ2-5; weak D call: TRBD1 (6 bases). Germline CDR1 SGHVS, CDR2 FNYEAQ. The ends were cut back, 0 bases at V and 5 bases at J, with 13 bases in the middle. The CDR3 spans 15 residues. The CDR3 coding sequence is TGTGCCAGCAGCTTAGCGCAGGGGTGGAGGGAGACCCAGTACTTC. Translation gives CASSLAQGWRETQYF. Combining the CDR3 with reference TRBV7-6 and TRBJ2-5 gives the whole variable domain GAGVSQSPRYKVTKRGQDVALRCDPISGHVSLYWYRQALGQGPEFLTYFNYEAQQDKSGLPNDRFSAERPEGSISTLTIQRTEQRDSAMYRCASSLAQGWRETQYFGPGTRLLVL.

This clone was picked up a small number of times. This chain connects TRBV2 to TRBJ1-1; unclear D gene. Between the trimmed V and J ends, which lost 7 bases and 2 bases, there was a span of 5 bases. Germline assignment: CDR1 SNHLY and CDR2 FYNNEI. The CDR3 is 11 amino acids. CDR3 DNA: TGTGCCAGCACTTCAAACACTGAAGCTTTCTTT. It encodes CASTSNTEAFF.

For this clone: A junction boundary mismatches the germline segment, possibly from a read error. CDR3 residues: CASSLVPDRARQETQYF. CDR3 DNA: TGTGCTAGCAGCTTAGTCCCCGACAGGGCCAGACAAGAGACCCAGTACTTC. The chain recombines TRBV7-7 with TRBJ2-5; the match to TRBD1 covers 7 bases. This CDR3 is built from 17 residues. Germline V gives CDR1 SSHAT, CDR2 FNYEAQ (reference sequence).

This chain joins TRBV7-9 and TRBJ2-1; TRBD2 might be the D (5 bases). Germline CDR1 SEHNR, CDR2 FQNEAQ (reference sequence). Trimming pared 6 bases from V and 4 bases from J, leaving 7 bases between. The CDR3 is 12 residues long. CDR3 loop: CASREAYNEQFF. In nucleotides, the CDR3 is TGTGCCAGCAGGGAGGCGTACAATGAGCAGTTCTTC. Full variable domain (missing parts from reference TRBV7-9 and TRBJ2-1): DTGVSQNPRHKITKRGQNVTFRCDPISEHNRLYWYRQTLGQGPEFLTYFQNEAQLEKSRLLSDRFSAERPKGSFSTLEIQRTEQGDSAMYLCASREAYNEQFFGPGTRLTVL.

V is TRBV5-8 and J is TRBJ1-2; D is undetermined. CDR3 length: 12 residues. CDR1 is SGHTS, CDR2 YDEGEE, per germline. Deletions cut 0 bases from V and 8 bases from J, with 8 bases between. For the CDR3, the DNA is TGTGCCAGCAGCTTGGGCCCCCTCGGCTACACCTTC. Amino acids: CASSLGPLGYTF. Using reference TRBV5-8 and TRBJ1-2 for the parts outside the CDR3, the full variable domain is EAGVTQSPTHLIKTRGQQATLRCSPISGHTSVYWYQQALGLGLQFLLWYDEGEERNRGNFPPRFSGRQFPNYSSELNVNALELEDSALYLCASSLGPLGYTFGSGTRLTVV.

This sequence joins TRBV6-1 and TRBJ1-2; D gene ambiguous. CDR3 length: 13 amino acids. Germline CDR1 reads MNHNS; CDR2 reads SASEGT. The V end was cut by 3 bases, the J end by 8 bases, with 13 bases between. The CDR3 DNA reads as TGTGCCAGCAGTGAGTTCGTCGAAGGGGGCTACACCTTC. Translated, it gives CASSEFVEGGYTF.

The chain carries TRBV4-2 and TRBJ1-2, with TRBD1 matching 10 bases. The CDR3 extends over 17 amino acids. The germline V gene has CDR1 LGHNA and CDR2 YNFKEQ. V lost 3 bases and J lost 5; bases outside the gene matches: 12. The CDR3 sequence is CASSQAGTGATGYGYTF. CDR3 coding DNA: TGTGCCAGCAGCCAGGCCGGGACAGGGGCGACGGGTTATGGCTACACCTTC.

The rearrangement links TRBV5-4 to TRBJ2-5, with 12 bases identical to TRBD2. This CDR3 region has 15 residues. CDR1 is SGHNT, CDR2 YYREEE, per germline (reference sequence). V dropped 1 base and J dropped 5; count of bases not matched to a gene: 3. CDR3 in DNA: TGTGCCAGCAGCTTGAAACTAGCGGGAGGTGAGACCCAGTACTTC. Protein sequence: CASSLKLAGGETQYF.